This paragraph covers one T cell receptor beta chain sequence. Method: immunoSEQ multiplex PCR; TCRdb's copy keeps in-frame clones and lacks some. Here the sample spans under 15,000 clones, roughly 70% being singletons. The sample comes from a study of neoadjuvant nivolumab and ipilimumab in lung cancer. Per the germline V gene, CDR1 is KGHSH and CDR2 is LQKENI. The trim removed 3 bases at V and 1 base at J, leaving 11 bases unmatched. The CDR3 runs to 17 residues. This chain connects TRBV18 to TRBJ1-1, with TRBD1 identical over 7 bases. The specimen was peripheral blood, collected after neoadjuvant nivolumab, alone or with ipilimumab, at or shortly before surgery. The TCR sequence derives from an adult with non-small cell lung cancer. CDR3 sequence: CASSPLRQGRANTEAFF. As DNA, the CDR3 is TGTGCCAGCTCACCCCTAAGACAGGGAAGGGCGAACACTGAAGCTTTCTTT.